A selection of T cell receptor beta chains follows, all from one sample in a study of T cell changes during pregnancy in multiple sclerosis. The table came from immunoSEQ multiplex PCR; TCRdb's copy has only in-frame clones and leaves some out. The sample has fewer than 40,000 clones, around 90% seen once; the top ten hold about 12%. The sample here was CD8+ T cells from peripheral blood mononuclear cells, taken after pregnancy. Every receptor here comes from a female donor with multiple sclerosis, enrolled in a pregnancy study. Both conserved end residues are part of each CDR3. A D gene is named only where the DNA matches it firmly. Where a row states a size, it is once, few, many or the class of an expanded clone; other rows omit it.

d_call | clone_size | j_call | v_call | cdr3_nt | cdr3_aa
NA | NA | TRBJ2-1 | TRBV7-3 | TGTGCCAGCAGCTTAGGCGGAGGCTACAATGAGCAGTTCTTC | CASSLGGGYNEQFF
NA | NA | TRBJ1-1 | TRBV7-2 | TGTGCCAGCAGCCCTCTCGCCGGGAACACTGAAGCTTTCTTT | CASSPLAGNTEAFF
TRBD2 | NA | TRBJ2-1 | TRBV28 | TGTGCCAGCAGTTCAGGACTAGCGCCGAGCTCCTACAATGAGCAGTTCTTC | CASSSGLAPSSYNEQFF
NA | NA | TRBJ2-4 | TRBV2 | TGTGCCAGCAGTGAATTCAGGAGACTAATAGCCAAAAACATTCAGTACTTC | CASSEFRRLIAKNIQYF
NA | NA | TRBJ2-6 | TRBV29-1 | TGCAGCGTTGAAGAAAGGGGTCCCCTTTCTGGGGCCAACGTCCTGACTTTC | CSVEERGPLSGANVLTF
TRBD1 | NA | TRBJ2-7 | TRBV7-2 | TGTGCCAGCAGCCTCAGACAGGGGGGATACGAGCAGTACTTC | CASSLRQGGYEQYF
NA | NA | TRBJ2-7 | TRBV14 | TGTGCCAGCAGCCGAGGAAAAAAGCAGTACTTC | CASSRGKKQYF
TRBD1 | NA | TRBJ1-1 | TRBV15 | TGTGCCACCGGTGGACAGGACGAAGCTTTCTTT | CATGGQDEAFF
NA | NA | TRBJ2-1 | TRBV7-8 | TGTGCCAGCAGCCTGGGGGGTTATGAGCAGTTCTTC | CASSLGGYEQFF
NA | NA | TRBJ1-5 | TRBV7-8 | TGTGCCAGCAGCTCCTCAAGCGGACGGGCCCAGCATTTT | CASSSSSGRAQHF
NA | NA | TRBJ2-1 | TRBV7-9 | TGTGCCAGCAGCACGAGACAGGATAGGGATGAGCAGTTCTTC | CASSTRQDRDEQFF
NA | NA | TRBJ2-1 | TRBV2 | TGTGCCAGCAGGGGCCCGACAGGCTATGAGCAGTTCTTC | CASRGPTGYEQFF
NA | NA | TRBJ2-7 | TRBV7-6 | TGTGCCAGCAGCTCTAGCATCGGCTCCTACGAGCAGTACTTC | CASSSSIGSYEQYF
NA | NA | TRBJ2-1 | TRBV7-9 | TGTGCCAGCAGCCCAAAGAGCGGGTTCGGAGGGAATGAGCAGTTCTTC | CASSPKSGFGGNEQFF
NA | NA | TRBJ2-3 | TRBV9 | TGTGCCAGCAGCGTTGCTGGGCTAGCGCCAGATACGCAGTATTTT | CASSVAGLAPDTQYF
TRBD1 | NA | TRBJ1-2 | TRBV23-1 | TGCGCCAGCAGCAACGGGACAGGGAACTATGGCTACACCTTC | CASSNGTGNYGYTF
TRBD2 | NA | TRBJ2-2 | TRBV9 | TGTGCCAGCAGCCCTCGGACTAGCGGTGGCACCGGGGAGCTGTTTTTT | CASSPRTSGGTGELFF
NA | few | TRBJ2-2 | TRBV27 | TGTGCCAGCAGTTTTGCAGTAACCGGGGAGCTGTTTTTT | CASSFAVTGELFF
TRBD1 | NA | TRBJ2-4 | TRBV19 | TGTGCCAGTAGTACAGGGGGAGCCAAAAACATTCAGTACTTC | CASSTGGAKNIQYF
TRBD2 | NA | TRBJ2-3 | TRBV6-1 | TGTGCCAGCAGTGAAAAAGCGGGGGGGCCAGATACGCAGTATTTT | CASSEKAGGPDTQYF
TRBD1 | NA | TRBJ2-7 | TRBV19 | TGTGCCAGTAGTTCCGACAGGGTCCCTAACGAGCAGTACTTC | CASSSDRVPNEQYF
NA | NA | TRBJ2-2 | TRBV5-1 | TGCGCCAGCAGCAACAGGGGACTCACCGGGGAGCTGTTTTTT | CASSNRGLTGELFF
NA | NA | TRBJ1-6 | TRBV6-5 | TGTGCCAGCAGTTCCGGGGGTATGGCCTATAATTCACCCCTCCACTTT | CASSSGGMAYNSPLHF
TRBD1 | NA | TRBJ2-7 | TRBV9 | TGTGCCAGCAGTCGGGACAGTGGCAAGTTTGAGCAGTACTTC | CASSRDSGKFEQYF
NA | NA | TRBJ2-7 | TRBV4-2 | TGTGCCAGCAGCCAAGAACTCGCTTCGTGGCAGTACTTC | CASSQELASWQYF
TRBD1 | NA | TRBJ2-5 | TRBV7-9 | TGTGCCAGCAGCTTAGTCGGTCAGGGGGCTGAGGAGACCCAGTACTTC | CASSLVGQGAEETQYF
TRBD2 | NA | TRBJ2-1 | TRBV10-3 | TGTGCCATCAGTGAAGAGGCGGGAGGGCGGAATGAGCAGTTCTTC | CAISEEAGGRNEQFF
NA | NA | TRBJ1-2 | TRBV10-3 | TGTGCCATCAGTGGACAACCAACAGGACCCTATGGCTACACCTTC | CAISGQPTGPYGYTF
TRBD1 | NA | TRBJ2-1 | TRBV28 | TGTGCCAGCATACCGGGACAGGGGGATTCCAATGAGCAGTTCTTC | CASIPGQGDSNEQFF
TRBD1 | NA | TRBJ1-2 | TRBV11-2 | TGTGCCAGCAGCCTAGGACAGGGGGCCCGTCGGGGAGGCTACACCTTC | CASSLGQGARRGGYTF
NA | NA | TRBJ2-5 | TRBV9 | TGTGCCAGCAGCGTAGTTAGCGGCAGGCAAGAGACCCAGTACTTC | CASSVVSGRQETQYF
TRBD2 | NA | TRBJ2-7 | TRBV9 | TGTGCCAGCAGCGTCTACGGGCTAGCGGGCTACGAGCAGTACTTC | CASSVYGLAGYEQYF
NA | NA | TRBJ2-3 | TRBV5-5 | TGTGCCAGCAGCTCAACCCGGCCGGCGGACACAGATACGCAGTATTTT | CASSSTRPADTDTQYF
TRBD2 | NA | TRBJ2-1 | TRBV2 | TGTGCCTCCCAGGACCTATCTGCGGGGGGTACCTACAATGAGCAGTTCTTC | CASQDLSAGGTYNEQFF
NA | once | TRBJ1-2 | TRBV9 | TGTGCCAGCAGCGGACAGAACTATGGCTACACCTTC | CASSGQNYGYTF
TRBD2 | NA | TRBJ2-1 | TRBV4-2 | TGTGCCAGCAGCCAAGACTGGGGCAGCGGGGGGGCGGTTGAGCAGTTCTTC | CASSQDWGSGGAVEQFF
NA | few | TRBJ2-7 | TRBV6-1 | TGTGCCAGCACCCTACGGGGCGAGCAGTACTTC | CASTLRGEQYF
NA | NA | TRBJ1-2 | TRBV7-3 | TGTGCCAGCAGCTCAGGGGACCCAGGCTATGGCTACACCTTC | CASSSGDPGYGYTF
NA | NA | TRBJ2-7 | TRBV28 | TGTGCCAGCAGCCTGGGACTCCGCTCAAGCTCCTACGAGCAGTACTTC | CASSLGLRSSSYEQYF
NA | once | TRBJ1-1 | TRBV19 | TGTGCCAGTAGTATTACGGGACGGGGGGCTGAAGCTTTCTTT | CASSITGRGAEAFF
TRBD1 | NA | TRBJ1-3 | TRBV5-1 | TGCGCCAGCAGCCGTGACGGAGTCCCGGGACAGTTAACTGGAAACACCATATATTTT | CASSRDGVPGQLTGNTIYF
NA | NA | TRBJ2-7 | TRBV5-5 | TGTGCCAGCAGCTTGTTTCAGGGATCCTCCTACGAGCAGTACTTC | CASSLFQGSSYEQYF
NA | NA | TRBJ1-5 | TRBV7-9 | TGTGCCAGCAGCCCCCTCAATCAGCCCCAGCATTTT | CASSPLNQPQHF
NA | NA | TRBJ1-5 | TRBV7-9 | TGTGCCAGCAGCTCGATACAGGGAAGGGAGACACAGCCCCAGCATTTT | CASSSIQGRETQPQHF
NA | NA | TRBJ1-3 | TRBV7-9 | TGTGCCAGCAGCTTATCCTCAGGACAGAGAAGACCTGGAAACACCATATATTTT | CASSLSSGQRRPGNTIYF
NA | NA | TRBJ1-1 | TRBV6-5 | TGTGCCAGCAGTTACATGGGGGCCCCCGAAGCTTTCTTT | CASSYMGAPEAFF